The entry below describes one TCR beta chain. Its specificity is not known. The sample belongs to a study of CD8 T cells in ankylosing spondylitis. Each TCR beta library was made by quantitative 5'-RACE that incorporated molecular barcodes. TCRdb called the 5' RACE reads again in MiXCR, with one record for every CDR3 protein. The sample consists of around 130,000 distinct CDR3 sequences, roughly a sixth of them appearing once. Study-level results: Ankylosing spondylitis blood appeared to carry a characteristic TCR beta motif of roughly 8 highly homologous variants.

V shed 6 bases, J shed 1 base, and the junction held 9 bases outside the gene matches. CDR1 MNHEY and CDR2 SMNVEV come from the germline V gene (reference sequence). The CDR3 loop spans 15 amino acids. This receptor was taken from a male donor with ankylosing spondylitis. This chain links TRBV27 with TRBJ2-7; 7 bases are shared with TRBD2. What was sequenced was blood, either unsorted or a sorted T cell fraction (not recorded which). The CDR3 here is CASSPQGGTSYEQYF. The CDR3, as DNA: TGTGCCAGCAGCCCCCAGGGAGGGACTTCCTACGAGCAGTACTTC.